Each of the 29 T cell receptor beta chains below was sequenced from the same sample in a study of blood T cell repertoires in COVID-19. Generated by immunoSEQ multiplex PCR, the TCRdb table keeps only in-frame clones and is missing some. The data show some 260,000 clones, about 85% seen once. Material: PBMCs or T cells enriched from blood (not recorded which). Receptors originate from a woman in her twenties or thirties with acute COVID-19.

The rearrangement links TRBV4-1 to TRBJ1-2; the D gene is possibly TRBD1 (5 bases). Trimming shortened V by 1 base and J by 0 bases, and 18 bases separated the two germline ends. Germline lookup yields CDR1 MGHRA and CDR2 YSYEKL. This CDR3 has 18 residues. The CDR3 protein is CASSQVGGGLQANYGYTF. CDR3 bases: TGCGCCAGCAGCCAAGTTGGGGGGGGATTACAGGCTAACTATGGCTACACCTTC.

The chain links TRBV29-1 to TRBJ2-1, with 8 bases identical to TRBD2. The length of the CDR3 is 13 residues. V lost 4 bases to trimming and J lost 3 bases; unmatched junction nucleotides: 2. Germline V gives CDR1 SQVTM, CDR2 ANQGSEA. CDR3 coding DNA: TGCAGCGTTGTCGCGGGGGGCTACAATGAGCAGTTCTTC. Translation: CSVVAGGYNEQFF.

V and J are TRBV3-1 (or the pseudogene TRBV3-2) and TRBJ1-6; D is ambiguous. The CDR3 has 12 amino acids. Germline V lookup: CDR1 LGHDT, CDR2 YNNKEL (reference sequence). The V and J ends lost 3 bases and 11 bases respectively, with 8 bases between them. The CDR3 loop is CASSQYGAPLHF. The CDR3 DNA sequence: TGTGCCAGCAGCCAGTACGGGGCACCCCTCCACTTT.

V usage is TRBV19 and J usage is TRBJ2-1, with 12 bases aligning to TRBD1. This CDR3 is built from 15 residues. With V trimmed by 6 bases and J by 4 bases, 4 bases remained unmatched. Germline CDR1 reads LNHDA; CDR2 reads SQIVND (reference sequence). The CDR3 DNA reads as TGTGCCAGTAGAGGGGACAGGGGGCGATACAATGAGCAGTTCTTC. Amino acids: CASRGDRGRYNEQFF.

This chain connects TRBV15 to TRBJ2-1; 10 bases match TRBD2. Germline CDR1 and CDR2: LNHNV and YYDKDF (reference sequence). CDR3 length: 17 residues. V dropped 1 base and J dropped 0; count of bases not matched to a gene: 3. CDR3 DNA sequence: TGTGCCACCAGCAGAGGGTCTAGCGGGAGCTCCTACAATGAGCAGTTCTTC. It is translated as CATSRGSSGSSYNEQFF.

The chain combines TRBV5-4 with TRBJ1-6; D is unresolved. This CDR3 has 15 residues. The germline V and J ends were trimmed by 4 bases and 9 bases, with 17 bases remaining between them. Germline CDR1 and CDR2: SGHNT and YYREEE (reference sequence). The CDR3 reads CASSGPGVQGSPLHF. CDR3 coding DNA: TGTGCCAGCAGCGGTCCCGGGGTTCAAGGTTCACCCCTCCACTTT.

The chain couples TRBV4-1 to TRBJ2-1; 7 nucleotides agree with TRBD2. Germline trimming cut 0 bases from V and 7 bases from J; bases unmatched to any gene: 6. The CDR3 runs 15 residues. Germline V gene sequence: CDR1 MGHRA, CDR2 YSYEKL. This CDR3 is CASSQEPGLGNEQFF. The CDR3, as DNA: TGCGCCAGCAGCCAAGAACCCGGACTAGGAAATGAGCAGTTCTTC.

This clone was observed a single time. V usage is TRBV7-9 and J usage is TRBJ1-6; D not resolved. This CDR3 is built from 14 residues. Germline V gene lookup returns CDR1 SEHNR and CDR2 FQNEAQ (reference sequence). Trimming left V 1 base short and J 8 bases short, with 9 bases between. CDR3 DNA: TGTGCCAGCAGCTTAGTGACTGAGGATTCACCCCTCCACTTT. Translated, it gives CASSLVTEDSPLHF. Looking up the rest from reference TRBV7-9 and TRBJ1-6 gives the full variable domain: DTGVSQNPRHKITKRGQNVTFRCDPISEHNRLYWYRQTLGQGPEFLTYFQNEAQLEKSRLLSDRFSAERPKGSFSTLEIQRTEQGDSAMYLCASSLVTEDSPLHFGNGTRLTVT.

The chain recombines TRBV3-1 (or the pseudogene TRBV3-2) with TRBJ1-5; no reliable D call. This CDR3 has 14 residues. Germline loops: CDR1 LGHDT, CDR2 YNNKEL (reference sequence). Trimming removed 3 bases at V and 3 bases at J, with 9 bases between. CDR3 sequence: CASSHEGYNQPQHF. DNA for the CDR3: TGTGCCAGCAGCCATGAGGGTTACAATCAGCCCCAGCATTTT.

This chain joins TRBV28 and TRBJ1-1, with D uncertain. CDR1 and CDR2 from the germline V gene are MDHEN and SYDVKM. The V gene lost 6 bases and the J gene lost 1 base, with 12 bases spanning the gap. The CDR3 extends over 14 amino acids. The CDR3 DNA reads TGTGCCAGCAGAAATCCAGGTCGGAACACTGAAGCTTTCTTT. Its protein product is CASRNPGRNTEAFF.

The gene calls are TRBV7-9 and TRBJ1-1; perhaps TRBD1 as D (5 bases). This CDR3 is built from 13 residues. Per the germline V gene, CDR1 is SEHNR and CDR2 is FQNEAQ (reference sequence). Trimming removed 2 bases at V and 6 bases at J, with 10 bases between. The CDR3 region is CASSLRRRAEAFF. CDR3 DNA: TGTGCCAGCAGCTTACGGCGCAGGGCTGAAGCTTTCTTT. The complete variable domain, with remaining parts taken from reference TRBV7-9 and TRBJ1-1, reads DTGVSQNPRHKITKRGQNVTFRCDPISEHNRLYWYRQTLGQGPEFLTYFQNEAQLEKSRLLSDRFSAERPKGSFSTLEIQRTEQGDSAMYLCASSLRRRAEAFFGQGTRLTVV.

The J gene is TRBJ1-2, the V gene TRBV9, with D maybe TRBD1 (6 bases). The CDR3 covers 14 residues. Deletions cut 0 bases from V and 2 bases from J, with 8 bases between. Per germline, CDR1 SGDLS and CDR2 YYNGEE. The CDR3 protein is CASSVGGGNYGYTF. CDR3 coding DNA: TGTGCCAGCAGCGTAGGTGGGGGCAACTATGGCTACACCTTC.

For the CDR3, the DNA is TGCGCCAGCAGCCAAGAGGGACAGGCGACGAACGAAGCTTTCTTT. This sequence encodes CASSQEGQATNEAFF. This chain joins TRBV4-3 and TRBJ1-1; 8 bases map to TRBD1. Germline V gives CDR1 LGHNA, CDR2 YSLEER. This CDR3 comprises 15 residues. J gave up 8 bases and V 0 bases, and 8 bases lay outside the gene matches.

The rearrangement uses TRBV3-1 (or the pseudogene TRBV3-2) and TRBJ1-5; 9 bases fit TRBD1. The CDR3 is 13 residues long. The V gene's germline CDR1 is LGHDT and CDR2 YNNKEL (reference sequence). V lost 4 bases, J lost 6 bases, and 1 base stayed unmatched. The CDR3 loop is CASSPGQGQPQHF. The CDR3 bases are TGTGCCAGCAGCCCGGGACAGGGTCAGCCCCAGCATTTT.

The chain is built from TRBV4-1 and TRBJ1-1; D is perhaps TRBD1 (5 bases). This CDR3 spans 15 amino acids. Germline V CDR1 and CDR2: MGHRA, YSYEKL. Between the trimmed V and J ends, which lost 4 bases and 0 bases, there was a span of 12 bases. CDR3 in amino acids: CASSPLGGVNTEAFF. The CDR3 nucleotides are TGCGCCAGCAGCCCCCTTGGGGGGGTGAACACTGAAGCTTTCTTT.

The chain links TRBV5-1 to TRBJ1-1, with 7 bases matching TRBD1. From germline, CDR1 is SGHRS and CDR2 YFSETQ. The CDR3 is 14 amino acids. Trimming cost V 4 bases and J 7 bases; bases outside gene matches: 10. In DNA, the CDR3 is TGCGCCAGCAGCGCACAGGGGTCGGGCGGTGAAGCTTTCTTT. The encoded protein is CASSAQGSGGEAFF.

This clone was detected a few times. The chain has TRBV3-1 (or the pseudogene TRBV3-2) and TRBJ1-6, with D hard to call. Germline V gene lookup returns CDR1 LGHDT and CDR2 YNNKEL (reference sequence). The CDR3 sequence is 16 residues long. Trimming pared 3 bases from V and 8 bases from J, leaving 17 bases between. Here the CDR3 DNA reads TGTGCCAGCAGCCAGTCCCCCCGGGGAGGCGATTCACCCCTCCACTTT. Encoded protein: CASSQSPRGGDSPLHF.

V gene TRBV5-6 combines with J gene TRBJ1-5; 7 nucleotides match TRBD1. Germline assignment: CDR1 SGHDT and CDR2 YYEEEE. Germline trimming cut 1 base from V and 2 bases from J; bases unmatched to any gene: 3. The length of the CDR3 is 15 residues. Here the CDR3 reads CASSLRGQGNQPQHF. CDR3 nucleotides: TGTGCCAGCAGCTTGCGCGGACAGGGCAATCAGCCCCAGCATTTT. Combining the CDR3 with reference TRBV5-6 and TRBJ1-5 gives the whole variable domain DAGVTQSPTHLIKTRGQQVTLRCSPKSGHDTVSWYQQALGQGPQFIFQYYEEEERQRGNFPDRFSGHQFPNYSSELNVNALLLGDSALYLCASSLRGQGNQPQHFGDGTRLSIL.

The chain employs TRBV10-3 and TRBJ1-1, with 9 bases lining up with TRBD1. Germline CDR1 reads ENHRY; CDR2 reads SYGVKD. The CDR3 sequence is 15 residues long. V trimming: 3 bases; J trimming: 3 bases; junction bases outside the gene matches: 5. DNA of the CDR3: TGTGCCATCAGTGACCGGACAGGGGTGGACACTGAAGCTTTCTTT. Protein product: CAISDRTGVDTEAFF.

The J gene is TRBJ1-1, the V gene TRBV4-1; D gene ambiguous. CDR1 is MGHRA and CDR2 is YSYEKL in the germline V gene. The CDR3 contains 15 residues. The germline V and J ends were trimmed by 0 bases and 10 bases, with 18 bases remaining between them. The CDR3 loop reads CASSQEVGRSLLAFF. CDR3 DNA sequence: TGCGCCAGCAGCCAAGAGGTGGGCAGGTCGCTTCTAGCTTTCTTT.

This chain connects TRBV27 to TRBJ1-2, with a weak D call TRBD1 (5 bases). V lost 3 bases and J 4 bases, leaving 9 bases between the germline ends. CDR1 and CDR2 from the germline V gene are MNHEY and SMNVEV (reference sequence). The CDR3 has 13 residues. CDR3 sequence (DNA): TGTGCCAGCAGTTTCCGGGGACTCTATGGCTACACCTTC. Its translation is CASSFRGLYGYTF.

The chain joins TRBV2 to TRBJ2-7; D perhaps matches TRBD1 (6 bases). Trimming took off 4 bases at V and 2 bases at J, with 12 bases between the two ends. Germline-derived CDR1 and CDR2 are SNHLY and FYNNEI. The CDR3 consists of 14 residues. The chain's CDR3 is CASSGDMGPYEQYF. CDR3 in DNA: TGTGCCAGCAGTGGGGACATGGGCCCCTACGAGCAGTACTTC.

This rearrangement joins TRBV7-8 to TRBJ2-1, with 9 bases lining up with TRBD1. The CDR3 extends over 16 amino acids. The germline V gene has CDR1 SGHVS and CDR2 FQNEAQ. J gave up 3 bases and V 5 bases, and 8 bases lay outside the gene matches. CDR3 DNA sequence: TGTGCCAGCAGCCCCAACCGGGACAGGGTCTACAATGAGCAGTTCTTC. Its translation: CASSPNRDRVYNEQFF.

The gene calls are TRBV21-1 and TRBJ1-2. TRBV21-1 is shown as a pseudogene. There are 14 residues in the CDR3. The CDR3 nucleotides read TGTGCCAGCAGCCCCCCACGGGGACTTGGTGGCTACACCTTC. It is translated as CASSPPRGLGGYTF.

The rearrangement joins TRBV19 to TRBJ1-4; D is undetermined. Germline V gene lookup returns CDR1 LNHDA and CDR2 SQIVND (reference sequence). V was pared by 5 bases and J by 4 bases, with 17 bases between. The CDR3 is 16 amino acids. In nucleotides, the CDR3 is TGTGCCAGTAGTCCCCGGGAGTGGGGATATAATGAAAAACTGTTTTTT. Translating gives CASSPREWGYNEKLFF.

The genes are TRBV7-2 and TRBJ2-3; TRBD2 matches at 15 bases. CDR1 is SGHTA, CDR2 FQGNSA, per germline. The CDR3 spans 17 residues. V shed 5 bases, J shed 3 bases, and the junction held 6 bases outside the gene matches. The CDR3 region has the DNA TGTGCCAGCAGCCCAAGGGGACTAGCGGGGGGTACAGATACGCAGTATTTT. Its translation: CASSPRGLAGGTDTQYF. Based on the CDR3 plus reference TRBV7-2 and TRBJ2-3, the full variable domain is GAGVSQSPSNKVTEKGKDVELRCDPISGHTALYWYRQSLGQGLEFLIYFQGNSAPDKSGLPSDRFSAERTGGSVSTLTIQRTQQEDSAVYLCASSPRGLAGGTDTQYFGPGTRLTVL.

In this sample, this clone turned up once. This rearrangement joins TRBV7-9 to TRBJ2-5, with TRBD1 matching 8 bases. The CDR3 runs to 15 residues. Trimming took 4 bases from V and 0 from J; bases not matched to a gene: 4. From germline, CDR1 is SEHNR and CDR2 FQNEAQ (reference sequence). CDR3 sequence: CASSSDREYQETQYF. The CDR3 DNA is TGTGCCAGCAGCTCGGACAGGGAGTACCAAGAGACCCAGTACTTC.

This clone was observed a single time. The chain uses TRBV6-2 or TRBV6-3 and TRBJ2-3, with 12 bases lining up with TRBD2. The CDR3 has 20 amino acids. Germline loops: CDR1 MNHEY, CDR2 SVGEGT. J gave up 1 base and V 5 bases, and 16 bases lay outside the gene matches. The CDR3 spells CASSGETSGGTHHRTDTQYF. Written as DNA, the CDR3 is TGTGCCAGCAGTGGGGAGACTAGCGGGGGAACCCACCACCGCACAGATACGCAGTATTTT.

The chain recombines TRBV27 with TRBJ1-1, with D maybe TRBD1 (6 bases). The CDR3 covers 13 residues. V was clipped by 2 bases and J by 8 bases, with 12 bases between them. Germline V gene lookup returns CDR1 MNHEY and CDR2 SMNVEV (reference sequence). The CDR3 nucleotides are TGTGCCAGCAGTTTAAACCTTGACAGGGAAGCTTTCTTT. This encodes CASSLNLDREAFF.